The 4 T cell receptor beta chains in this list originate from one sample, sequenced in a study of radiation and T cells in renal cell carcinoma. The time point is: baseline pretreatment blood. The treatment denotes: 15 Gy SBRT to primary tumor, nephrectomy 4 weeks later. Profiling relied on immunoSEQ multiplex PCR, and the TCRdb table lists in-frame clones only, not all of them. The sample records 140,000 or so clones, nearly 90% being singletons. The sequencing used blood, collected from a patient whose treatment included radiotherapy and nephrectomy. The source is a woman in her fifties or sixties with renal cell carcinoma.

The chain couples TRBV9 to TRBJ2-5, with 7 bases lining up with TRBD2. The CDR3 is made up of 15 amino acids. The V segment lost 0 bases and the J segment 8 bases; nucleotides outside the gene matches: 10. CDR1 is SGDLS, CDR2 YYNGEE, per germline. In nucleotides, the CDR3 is TGTGCCAGCAGCGTAGATAGCGGGCCGGCCCGCACCCAGTACTTC. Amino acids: CASSVDSGPARTQYF. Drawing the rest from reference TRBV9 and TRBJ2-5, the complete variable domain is DSGVTQTPKHLITATGQRVTLRCSPRSGDLSVYWYQQSLDQGLQFLIQYYNGEERAKGNILERFSAQQFPDLHSELNLSSLELGDSALYFCASSVDSGPARTQYFGPGTRLLVL.

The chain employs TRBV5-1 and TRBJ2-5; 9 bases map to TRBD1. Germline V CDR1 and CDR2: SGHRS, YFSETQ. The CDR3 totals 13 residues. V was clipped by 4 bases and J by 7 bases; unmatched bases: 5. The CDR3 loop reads CASSPGQGRTQYF. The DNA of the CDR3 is TGCGCCAGCAGCCCGGGACAGGGAAGGACCCAGTACTTC. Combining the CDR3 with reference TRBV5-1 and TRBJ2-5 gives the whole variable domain KAGVTQTPRYLIKTRGQQVTLSCSPISGHRSVSWYQQTPGQGLQFLFEYFSETQRNKGNFPGRFSGRQFSNSRSEMNVSTLELGDSALYLCASSPGQGRTQYFGPGTRLLVL.

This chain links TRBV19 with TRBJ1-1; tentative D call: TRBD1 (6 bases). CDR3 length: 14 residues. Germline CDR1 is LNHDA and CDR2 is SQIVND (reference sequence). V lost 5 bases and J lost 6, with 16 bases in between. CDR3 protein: CASSLQGVASEAFF. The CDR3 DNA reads TGTGCCAGTAGTTTACAGGGTGTTGCATCTGAAGCTTTCTTT. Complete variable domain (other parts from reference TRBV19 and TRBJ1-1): DGGITQSPKYLFRKEGQNVTLSCEQNLNHDAMYWYRQDPGQGLRLIYYSQIVNDFQKGDIAEGYSVSREKKESFPLTVTSAQKNPTAFYLCASSLQGVASEAFFGQGTRLTVV.

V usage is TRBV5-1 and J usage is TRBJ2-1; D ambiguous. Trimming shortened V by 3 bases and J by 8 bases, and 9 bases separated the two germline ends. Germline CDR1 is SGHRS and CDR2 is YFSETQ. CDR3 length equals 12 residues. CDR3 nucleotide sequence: TGCGCCAGCAGCTCTCTCTTCCATGAGCAGTTCTTC. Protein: CASSSLFHEQFF.